This T cell receptor (beta chain) was observed in a study (dated by TCRdb to the mid-2010s). As concerns this clonotype: The antigen it binds to is not known. Base-call qualities are not available, and no considerably larger clone is one nucleotide away.

To prepare the library, RT-PCR was applied. The instrument given in TCRdb is Illumina MiSeq. TCRdb trimmed public reads at Q25 via fastp, called clones via MiXCR and kept in-frame beta chains. All rows with the same CDR3 protein become a single entry with the most common DNA and genes. For this sample there are hundreds of thousands of distinct CDR3 sequences; 13% to 15% appear just once. Of the sample, roughly 3.6% falls within the top ten clones. Its CDR3 holds 12 amino acids, cysteine through phenylalanine. CDR3 DNA only is kept here, 36 bases in frame from base 1. Via the germline V gene (reference sequence), CDR1 is DFQATT and CDR2 SNEGSKA. Cut back by 5 bases and 6 bases, the V and J ends lie 12 bases apart.

Sequencing was performed on memory CD4+ T cells from blood. The sequence derives from a female donor in good health, serving as a healthy control. Rearrangement joined TRBV20-1 to TRBJ2-3, with the identity of the D gene unclear. The DNA sequence is as follows: TGCAGTGCTCGTCTTCCCGGGGATACGCAGTATTTT. This encodes CSARLPGDTQYF.